These 23 T cell receptor beta chains were all obtained from the same sample, sequenced in a study of blood T cell repertoires in COVID-19. Some clones are missing from TCRdb's copy, which holds only in-frame ones; the method was immunoSEQ multiplex PCR. The table records just over 200,000 clones, 85% to 90% of them present only once. The specimen sequenced was peripheral blood. Receptor source: an elderly man with acute or convalescent COVID-19.

Only a few counts were recorded for this clone. The chain uses TRBV28 and TRBJ1-6; 8 nucleotides match TRBD1. Unmatched junction bases numbered 15, after V lost 6 bases and J lost 11 bases. Germline assignment: CDR1 MDHEN and CDR2 SYDVKM. This CDR3 comprises 16 residues. The CDR3 spells CASRTGQGTLRTPLHF. The DNA of the CDR3 is TGTGCCAGCAGGACTGGACAGGGCACCTTACGCACACCCCTCCACTTT.

This clone has only a few counts. The genes are TRBV7-3 and TRBJ2-2; D call uncertain. CDR3 length: 15 residues. Germline V lookup: CDR1 SGHTA, CDR2 FQGTGA. V lost 0 bases and J 3 bases, leaving 8 bases between the germline ends. DNA for the CDR3: TGTGCCAGCAGCTTAACTCCTGTCCACACCGGGGAGCTGTTTTTT. This sequence encodes CASSLTPVHTGELFF. Together with reference TRBV7-3 and TRBJ2-2, the CDR3 gives the full variable domain: GAGVSQTPSNKVTEKGKYVELRCDPISGHTALYWYRQSLGQGPEFLIYFQGTGAADDSGLPNDRFFAVRPEGSVSTLKIQRTERGDSAVYLCASSLTPVHTGELFFGEGSRLTVL.

This sequence joins TRBV2 and TRBJ1-2; the D is unclear. Looked up from germline, CDR1 is SNHLY and CDR2 is FYNNEI. The CDR3 totals 15 residues. The V gene lost 2 bases and the J gene lost 13 bases, with 23 bases spanning the gap. The CDR3: CASSERFSKSGPGTF. CDR3 coding DNA: TGTGCCAGCAGTGAAAGATTTTCTAAGTCTGGCCCAGGCACCTTC.

This rearrangement joins TRBV18 to TRBJ2-5; 8 bases agree with TRBD2. The CDR3 is 15 residues long. Germline V gene data show CDR1 as KGHSH and CDR2 as LQKENI. The V gene end was trimmed by 0 bases and the J gene end by 9 bases; junction bases not matched to a gene: 9. This CDR3 is CASSPPLPGRASQYF. Written as DNA, the CDR3 is TGTGCCAGCTCACCACCACTTCCCGGGAGGGCTTCCCAGTACTTC.

Here the CDR3 DNA reads TGTGCCAGCAGCCCCTCGACAGGGAGCAATGAGCAGTTCTTC. Residues: CASSPSTGSNEQFF. The chain links TRBV3-1 (or the pseudogene TRBV3-2) to TRBJ2-1; 7 bases are a match to TRBD1. V trimming: 4 bases; J trimming: 6 bases; junction bases outside the gene matches: 6. This CDR3 is 14 amino acids long. Germline V gene sequence: CDR1 LGHDT, CDR2 YNNKEL (reference sequence).

The CDR3 spells CATSDNGGAIDQFF. DNA for the CDR3: TGTGCCACCAGTGATAACGGCGGGGCCATAGATCAGTTCTTC. J is TRBJ2-1 and V is TRBV24-1, with TRBD2 as a possible D gene (6 bases). The CDR3 is 14 amino acids. Germline-derived CDR1 and CDR2 are KGHDR and SFDVKD. The V end lost 3 bases, the J end lost 13 bases, and 18 bases lay between the germline ends.

The chain links TRBV5-1 to TRBJ1-4; 7 bases align to TRBD1. The V gene end was trimmed by 4 bases and the J gene end by 4 bases; junction bases not matched to a gene: 4. Looked up from germline, CDR1 is SGHRS and CDR2 is YFSETQ. This CDR3 has 14 residues. Written as DNA, the CDR3 is TGCGCCAGCAGCGTAGGGGACAGTAATGAAAAACTGTTTTTT. Translating gives CASSVGDSNEKLFF.

The J gene is TRBJ2-3, the V gene TRBV5-8; TRBD2 matches 10 bases. Per germline, CDR1 SGHTS and CDR2 YDEGEE. CDR3 length: 18 amino acids. Germline trimming cut 4 bases from V and 0 bases from J; bases unmatched to any gene: 11. The CDR3 DNA is TGTGCCAGCAGCGTTGGGGTAGCGGGAGGCTCTAGCACAGATACGCAGTATTTT. It specifies CASSVGVAGGSSTDTQYF.

Details on this clone: Other DNA sequences from this sample encode an identical CDR3 as well. CDR3 region: CASRDRGGTGELFF. For the CDR3, the DNA is TGTGCCAGTAGAGACAGGGGGGGGACCGGGGAGCTGTTTTTT. The rearrangement links TRBV19 to TRBJ2-2; TRBD1 agrees at 9 bases. The germline V gene has CDR1 LNHDA and CDR2 SQIVND (reference sequence). CDR3 length: 14 amino acids. V shed 6 bases and J 5 bases; nucleotides not matched to a gene: 4.

The table lists this clone with a count of one. The rearrangement uses TRBV24-1 and TRBJ2-3; D may be TRBD2 (6 bases). V was shortened by 8 bases and J by 3 bases, with 8 bases between the two germline ends. The CDR3 sequence is 12 residues long. Germline V gene data show CDR1 as KGHDR and CDR2 as SFDVKD. CDR3 bases: TGTGCCACCACCAGCGGGACAGATACGCAGTATTTT. Its translation is CATTSGTDTQYF.

This chain links TRBV19 with TRBJ1-4; no firm D call. This CDR3 has 15 amino acids. From germline, CDR1 is LNHDA and CDR2 SQIVND (reference sequence). Trimming took off 6 bases at V and 6 bases at J, with 17 bases between the two ends. The CDR3 sequence: CASSQSGLRDEKLFF. The CDR3 nucleotides read TGTGCCAGTAGCCAAAGCGGGCTAAGGGATGAAAAACTGTTTTTT.

There are a few counts of this clone. V is TRBV9 and J is TRBJ1-5, with D perhaps TRBD1 (6 bases). V lost 2 bases and J 1 base, leaving 10 bases between the germline ends. Germline CDR1 is SGDLS and CDR2 is YYNGEE. This CDR3 region has 15 residues. The CDR3 loop is CASSVGGYSNQPQHF. The DNA of the CDR3 is TGTGCCAGCAGCGTTGGGGGCTACAGCAATCAGCCCCAGCATTTT. The entire variable domain, with the rest obtained from reference TRBV9 and TRBJ1-5, is as follows: DSGVTQTPKHLITATGQRVTLRCSPRSGDLSVYWYQQSLDQGLQFLIQYYNGEERAKGNILERFSAQQFPDLHSELNLSSLELGDSALYFCASSVGGYSNQPQHFGDGTRLSIL.

J is TRBJ2-7 and V is TRBV5-1, with 13 bases that match TRBD2. V shed 8 bases, J shed 3 bases, and the junction held 5 bases outside the gene matches. The V gene's germline CDR1 is SGHRS and CDR2 YFSETQ. The CDR3 length is 14 residues. The DNA for the CDR3 is TGCGCCAGTTCGGGGACTAGCGGGAACTACGAGCAGTACTTC. Residues: CASSGTSGNYEQYF.

The CDR3 DNA is TGCGCCAGCAGCTTTCCGTCTGGGGCCAACGTCCTGACTTTC. Its protein product is CASSFPSGANVLTF. The J gene is TRBJ2-6, the V gene TRBV5-1, with unresolved D. CDR1 is SGHRS and CDR2 is YFSETQ in the germline V gene. V was clipped by 2 bases and J by 1 base, with 4 bases between them. The CDR3 length is 14 residues.

This rearrangement joins TRBV4-3 to TRBJ1-4, with D unclear. V was pared by 0 bases and J by 14 bases, with 16 bases between. The CDR3 consists of 14 residues. Germline V gives CDR1 LGHNA, CDR2 YSLEER. Written as DNA, the CDR3 is TGCGCCAGCAGCCAAGATGAGACGGCGGGTAGGCTGTTTTTT. Protein product: CASSQDETAGRLFF.

The chain recombines TRBV7-3 with TRBJ2-2; 16 nucleotides agree with TRBD2. Germline V gene data show CDR1 as SGHTA and CDR2 as FQGTGA. V was clipped by 0 bases and J by 6 bases; unmatched bases: 7. The CDR3 spans 19 residues. CDR3 protein: CASSLTGLAGGPGAGELFF. Here the CDR3 DNA reads TGTGCCAGCAGCTTAACGGGACTAGCGGGAGGGCCAGGGGCCGGGGAGCTGTTTTTT.

The table lists this clone with a few counts. V is TRBV18 and J is TRBJ2-2; tentative D call: TRBD2 (7 bases). Germline assignment: CDR1 KGHSH and CDR2 LQKENI. The CDR3 is 21 amino acids. V was clipped by 1 base and J by 4 bases, with 28 bases between them. CDR3: CASSPLISGGTLAGATGELFF. The CDR3, as DNA: TGTGCCAGCTCACCACTCATTAGCGGAGGGACCCTCGCGGGGGCCACCGGGGAGCTGTTTTTT. Based on the CDR3 plus reference TRBV18 and TRBJ2-2, the full variable domain is NAGVMQNPRHLVRRRGQEARLRCSPMKGHSHVYWYRQLPEEGLKFMVYLQKENIIDESGMPKERFSAEFPKEGPSILRIQQVVRGDSAAYFCASSPLISGGTLAGATGELFFGEGSRLTVL.

The chain recombines TRBV6-2 or TRBV6-3 with TRBJ2-7; weak D call: TRBD2 (6 bases). The length of the CDR3 is 15 residues. The germline gives CDR1 MNHEY, CDR2 SVGEGT. V was clipped by 5 bases and J by 2 bases, with 16 bases between them. DNA of the CDR3: TGTGCCAGCAGTGACAACCTAGCGATCACCTACGAGCAGTACGTC. Translation gives CASSDNLAITYEQYV.

CDR3 sequence: CASSAAGTGFYEQYV. CDR3 DNA: TGTGCCAGCAGTGCGGCGGGGACAGGCTTCTACGAGCAGTACGTC. This chain connects TRBV27 to TRBJ2-7; TRBD1 matches at 8 bases. Germline trimming cut 5 bases from V and 3 bases from J; bases unmatched to any gene: 9. CDR1 is MNHEY and CDR2 is SMNVEV in the germline V gene (reference sequence). The CDR3 sequence is 15 residues long.

In this sample, this clone turned up a few times. The genes are TRBV9 and TRBJ1-2; TRBD1 might be the D (6 bases). The CDR3 is made up of 15 amino acids. In germline, CDR1 is SGDLS, CDR2 YYNGEE. V lost 3 bases to trimming and J lost 7 bases, with 19 bases between them. CDR3 loop: CASSARDTPDGGYTF. DNA of the CDR3: TGTGCCAGCAGCGCCCGGGACACCCCTGATGGTGGCTACACCTTC.

The chain carries TRBV19 and TRBJ2-2; 8 bases are a match to TRBD2. J lost 0 bases, V lost 6 bases, and 0 bases had no gene match. The CDR3 is 14 residues long. Germline V CDR1 and CDR2: LNHDA, SQIVND (reference sequence). The CDR3 sequence is CASSGRANTGELFF. The DNA of the CDR3 is TGTGCCAGTAGCGGGAGGGCGAACACCGGGGAGCTGTTTTTT.

The chain is built from TRBV6-2 or TRBV6-3 and TRBJ2-7, with D perhaps matching TRBD2 (5 bases). CDR1 is MNHEY, CDR2 SVGEGT, per germline. The CDR3 covers 13 residues. With 0 bases removed from V and 7 bases from J, the gap between germline ends came to 10 bases. CDR3 bases: TGTGCCAGCAGTTACTCTAGGGAGACTGAGCAGTACGTC. Protein sequence: CASSYSRETEQYV.

The J gene is TRBJ1-6, the V gene TRBV10-3, with 8 nucleotides matching TRBD1. The CDR3 has 12 amino acids. V gave up 3 bases and J gave up 14 bases; unmatched junction bases: 3. Per the germline V gene, CDR1 is ENHRY and CDR2 is SYGVKD. For the CDR3, the DNA is TGTGCCATCAGTGACATGACAGGGGCCCTCCACTTT. Translation gives CAISDMTGALHF.